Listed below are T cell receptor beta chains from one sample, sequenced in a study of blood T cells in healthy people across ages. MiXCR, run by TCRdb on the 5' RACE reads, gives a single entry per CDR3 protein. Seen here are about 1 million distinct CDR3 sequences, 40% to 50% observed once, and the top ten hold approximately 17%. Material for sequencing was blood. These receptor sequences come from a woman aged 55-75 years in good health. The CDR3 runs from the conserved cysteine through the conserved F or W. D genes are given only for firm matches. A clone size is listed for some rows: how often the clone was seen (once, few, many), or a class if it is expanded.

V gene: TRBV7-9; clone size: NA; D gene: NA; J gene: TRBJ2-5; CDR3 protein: CASSLRTGRIEVQYF; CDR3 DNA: TGTGCCAGCAGCTTAAGGACGGGTCGTATCGAGGTTCAGTACTTC
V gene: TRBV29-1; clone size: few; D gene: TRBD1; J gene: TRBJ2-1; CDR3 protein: CSVSDRVRDNEQFF; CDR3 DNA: TGCAGCGTAAGCGACAGGGTCAGGGACAATGAGCAGTTCTTC
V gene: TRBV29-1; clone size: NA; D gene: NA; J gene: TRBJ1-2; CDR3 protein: CSENRDGYTF; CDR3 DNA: TGCAGCGAGAACAGGGACGGCTACACCTTC
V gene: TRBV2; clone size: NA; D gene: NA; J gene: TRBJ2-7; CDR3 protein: CASIKGYEQYF; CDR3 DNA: TGTGCCAGCATCAAGGGTTACGAGCAGTACTTC
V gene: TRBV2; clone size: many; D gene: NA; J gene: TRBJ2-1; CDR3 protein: CASSVGLGILLGGEQFF; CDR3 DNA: TGTGCCAGCAGTGTGGGGTTAGGGATTCTCTTGGGGGGTGAGCAGTTCTTC
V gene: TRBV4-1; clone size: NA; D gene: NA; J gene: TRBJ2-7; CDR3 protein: CASSQGGTRPWPQYF; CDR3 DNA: TGCGCCAGCAGCCAGGGCGGGACCCGCCCGTGGCCCCAGTACTTC
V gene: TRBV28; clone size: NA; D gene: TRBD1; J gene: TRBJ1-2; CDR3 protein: CASSRDRHNYGYTF; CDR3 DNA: TGTGCCAGCAGCAGGGACAGGCATAACTATGGCTACACCTTC
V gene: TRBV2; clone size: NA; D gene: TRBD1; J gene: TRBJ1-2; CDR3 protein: CASRAKSGTGQSDGYTF; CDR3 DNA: TGTGCCAGCAGAGCCAAATCCGGGACAGGTCAGTCCGATGGCTACACCTTC
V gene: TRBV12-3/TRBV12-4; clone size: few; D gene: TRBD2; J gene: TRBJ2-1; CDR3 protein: CASQLRGGRYNEQFF; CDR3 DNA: TGTGCCAGCCAACTTAGGGGAGGGAGGTACAATGAGCAGTTCTTC
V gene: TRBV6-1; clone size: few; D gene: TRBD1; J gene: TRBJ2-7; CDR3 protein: CASSETGVNEQYF; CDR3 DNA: TGTGCCAGCAGTGAAACAGGGGTGAACGAGCAGTACTTC
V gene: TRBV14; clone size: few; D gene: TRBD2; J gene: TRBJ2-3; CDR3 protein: CASSSLAGRSTDTQYF; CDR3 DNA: TGTGCCAGCAGTTCTCTAGCGGGAAGAAGCACAGATACGCAGTATTTT
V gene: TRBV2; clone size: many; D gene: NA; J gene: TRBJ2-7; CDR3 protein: CASSDGGYEQYF; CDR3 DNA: TGTGCCAGCAGTGACGGTGGGTACGAGCAGTACTTC
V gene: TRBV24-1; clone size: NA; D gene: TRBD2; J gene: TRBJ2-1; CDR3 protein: CATSEAGGPRSYNEQFF; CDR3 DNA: TGTGCCACCAGTGAAGCGGGAGGACCCCGCTCCTACAATGAGCAGTTCTTC
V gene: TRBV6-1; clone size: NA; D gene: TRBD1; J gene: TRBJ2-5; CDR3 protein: CASRRQGTETQYF; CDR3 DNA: TGTGCCAGCAGGAGACAGGGGACAGAGACCCAGTACTTC
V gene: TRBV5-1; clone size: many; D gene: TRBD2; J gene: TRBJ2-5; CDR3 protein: CASSLPTSGRQETQYF; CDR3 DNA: TGCGCCAGCAGCTTGCCGACTAGCGGGAGGCAAGAGACCCAGTACTTC
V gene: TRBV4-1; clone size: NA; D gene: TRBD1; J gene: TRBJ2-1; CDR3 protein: CASSLPRDRAYNEQFF; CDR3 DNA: TGCGCCAGCAGCCTCCCAAGGGACAGGGCTTACAATGAGCAGTTCTTC
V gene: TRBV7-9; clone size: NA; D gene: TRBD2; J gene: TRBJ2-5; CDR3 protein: CASSGTSGRLDEQYF; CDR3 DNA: TGTGCCAGCAGCGGGACTAGCGGGAGGTTGGATGAGCAGTACTTC
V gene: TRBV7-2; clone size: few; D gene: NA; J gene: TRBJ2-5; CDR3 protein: CASSLEHSTEGETQYF; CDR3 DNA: TGTGCCAGCAGCTTAGAGCACTCGACCGAGGGGGAGACCCAGTACTTC
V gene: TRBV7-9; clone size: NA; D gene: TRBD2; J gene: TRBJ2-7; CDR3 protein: CASSLRAGDHPQYF; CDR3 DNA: TGTGCCAGCAGCTTACGAGCGGGAGACCACCCGCAGTACTTC
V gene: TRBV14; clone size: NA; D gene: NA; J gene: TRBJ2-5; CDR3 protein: CASSRAWVWETQYF; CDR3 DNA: TGTGCCAGCAGCCGTGCTTGGGTTTGGGAGACCCAGTACTTC
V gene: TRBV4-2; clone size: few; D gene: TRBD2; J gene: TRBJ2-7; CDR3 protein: CASSQGSAGGVEQYF; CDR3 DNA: TGTGCCAGCAGCCAAGGATCCGCGGGAGGGGTCGAGCAGTACTTC
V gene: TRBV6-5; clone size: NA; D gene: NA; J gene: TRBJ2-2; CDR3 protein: CASSYSWGTGELFF; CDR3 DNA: TGTGCCAGCAGTTACTCGTGGGGAACCGGGGAGCTGTTTTTT
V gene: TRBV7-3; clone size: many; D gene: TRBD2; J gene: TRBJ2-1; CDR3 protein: CASSISGRQHNEQFF; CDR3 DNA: TGTGCCAGCAGCATCAGCGGGAGGCAACACAATGAGCAGTTCTTC
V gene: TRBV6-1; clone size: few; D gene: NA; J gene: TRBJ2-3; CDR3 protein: CASGQGSPNTDTQYF; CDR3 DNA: TGTGCCAGCGGCCAGGGGAGTCCAAACACGGATACGCAGTATTTT
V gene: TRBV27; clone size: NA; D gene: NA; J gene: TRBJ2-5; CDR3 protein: CASSWFPLGETQYF; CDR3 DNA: TGTGCCAGCAGTTGGTTCCCCCTCGGGGAGACCCAGTACTTC
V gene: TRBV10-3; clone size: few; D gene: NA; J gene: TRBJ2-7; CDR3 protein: CAIGATGSSYEQYF; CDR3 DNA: TGTGCCATCGGGGCAACAGGGAGCTCCTACGAGCAGTACTTC
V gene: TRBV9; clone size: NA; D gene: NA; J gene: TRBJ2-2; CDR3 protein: CASSVAGVVGELFF; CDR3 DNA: TGTGCCAGCAGCGTAGCGGGAGTGGTCGGGGAGCTGTTTTTT
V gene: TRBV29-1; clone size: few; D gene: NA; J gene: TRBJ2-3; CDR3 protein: CSVEGRGTQYF; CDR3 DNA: TGCAGCGTTGAGGGCAGGGGAACGCAGTATTTT
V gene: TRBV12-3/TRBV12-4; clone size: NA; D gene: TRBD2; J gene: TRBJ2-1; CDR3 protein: CASSDRGGSALYNEQFF; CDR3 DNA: TGTGCCAGCAGTGACCGCGGCGGGAGTGCACTTTACAATGAGCAGTTCTTC
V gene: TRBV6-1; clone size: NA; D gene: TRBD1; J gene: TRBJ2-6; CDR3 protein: CASSPRDRGSSLAGANVLTF; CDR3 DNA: TGTGCCAGCAGTCCCCGGGACAGGGGGAGTTCTTTGGCTGGGGCCAACGTCCTGACTTTC
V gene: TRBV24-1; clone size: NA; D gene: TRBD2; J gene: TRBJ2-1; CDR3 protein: CATSDLGLAGYNEQFF; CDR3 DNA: TGTGCCACCAGTGATTTAGGGCTAGCGGGTTACAATGAGCAGTTCTTC
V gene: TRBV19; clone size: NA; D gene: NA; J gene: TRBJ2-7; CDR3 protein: CASSTYGGYEQYF; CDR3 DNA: TGTGCCAGTAGTACATACGGCGGGTACGAGCAGTACTTC
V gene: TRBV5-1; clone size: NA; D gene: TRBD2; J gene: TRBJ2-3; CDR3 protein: CAGQAGVGTDTQYF; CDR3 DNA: TGCGCCGGACAAGCGGGAGTCGGGACAGATACGCAGTATTTT
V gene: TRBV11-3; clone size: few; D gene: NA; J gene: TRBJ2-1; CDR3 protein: CASSLDQGSNEQFF; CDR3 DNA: TGTGCCAGCAGCTTAGATCAGGGGTCCAATGAGCAGTTCTTC
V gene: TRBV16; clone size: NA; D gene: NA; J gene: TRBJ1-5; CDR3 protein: CASSLLQAPTTHEPQHF; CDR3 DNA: TGTGCCAGCAGCTTATTACAGGCCCCAACAACCCATGAACCCCAGCATTTT
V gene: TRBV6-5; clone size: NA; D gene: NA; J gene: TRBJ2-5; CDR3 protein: CASSYEGGVGETQYF; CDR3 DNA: TGTGCCAGCAGTTACGAAGGGGGAGTGGGAGAGACCCAGTACTTC
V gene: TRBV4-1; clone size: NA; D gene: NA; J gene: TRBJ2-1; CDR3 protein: CASSQGLTHYNEQFF; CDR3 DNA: TGCGCCAGCAGCCAAGGACTGACTCACTACAATGAGCAGTTCTTC
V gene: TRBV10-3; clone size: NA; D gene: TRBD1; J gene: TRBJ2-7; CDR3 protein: CAISSKQGAFEQYF; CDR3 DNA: TGTGCCATCAGTTCAAAACAGGGGGCCTTCGAGCAGTACTTC
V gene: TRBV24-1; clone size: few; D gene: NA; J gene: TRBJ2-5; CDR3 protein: CATSEPSGREETQYF; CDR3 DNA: TGTGCCACCAGTGAGCCCTCCGGGCGGGAAGAGACCCAGTACTTC
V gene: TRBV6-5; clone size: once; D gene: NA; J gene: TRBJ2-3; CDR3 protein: CASSTVGTQYF; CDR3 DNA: TGTGCCAGCTCAACTGTTGGTACGCAGTATTTT
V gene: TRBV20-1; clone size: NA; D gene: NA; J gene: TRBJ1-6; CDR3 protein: CSASAQRAYNSPLHF; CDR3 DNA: TGCAGTGCTAGCGCACAGCGAGCCTATAATTCACCCCTCCACTTT
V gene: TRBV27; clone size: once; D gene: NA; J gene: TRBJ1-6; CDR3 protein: CASSSSRASSSPLHF; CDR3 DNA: TGTGCCAGCAGTTCCTCCAGGGCGTCAAGTTCACCCCTCCACTTT
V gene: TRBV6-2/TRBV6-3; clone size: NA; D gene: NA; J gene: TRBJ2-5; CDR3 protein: CASSLFGHREQYF; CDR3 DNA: TGTGCCAGCAGTTTATTCGGACACAGGGAGCAGTACTTC
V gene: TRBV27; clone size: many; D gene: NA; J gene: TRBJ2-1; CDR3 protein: CASKRRSSYNEQFF; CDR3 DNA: TGTGCCAGTAAGCGTCGAAGCTCCTACAATGAGCAGTTCTTC
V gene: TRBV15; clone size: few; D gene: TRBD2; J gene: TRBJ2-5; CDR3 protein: CATSRVVAGAKETQYF; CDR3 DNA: TGTGCCACCAGCAGAGTGGTAGCGGGAGCGAAGGAGACCCAGTACTTC
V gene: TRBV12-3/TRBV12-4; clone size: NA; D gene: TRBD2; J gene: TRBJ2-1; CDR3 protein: CASSYSSGRGGQFF; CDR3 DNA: TGTGCCAGCAGTTACTCTAGCGGGAGGGGAGGGCAGTTCTTC
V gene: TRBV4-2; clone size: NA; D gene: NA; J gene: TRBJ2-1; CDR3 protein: CASSQEVGNSYNEQFF; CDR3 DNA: TGTGCCAGCAGCCAAGAAGTCGGGAACTCCTACAATGAGCAGTTCTTC
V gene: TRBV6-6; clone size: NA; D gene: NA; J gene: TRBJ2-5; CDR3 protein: CASSRNDWGEETQYF; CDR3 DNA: TGTGCCAGCAGCCGTAACGATTGGGGGGAAGAGACCCAGTACTTC
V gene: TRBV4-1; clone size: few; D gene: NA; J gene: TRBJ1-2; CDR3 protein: CASTYGQRINYGYTF; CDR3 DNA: TGCGCCAGCACCTACGGACAGCGTATTAACTATGGCTACACCTTC
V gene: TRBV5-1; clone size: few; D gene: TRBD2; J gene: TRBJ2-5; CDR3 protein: CASSFQTSGRETQYF; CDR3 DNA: TGCGCCAGCAGCTTCCAGACTAGCGGAAGGGAGACCCAGTACTTC